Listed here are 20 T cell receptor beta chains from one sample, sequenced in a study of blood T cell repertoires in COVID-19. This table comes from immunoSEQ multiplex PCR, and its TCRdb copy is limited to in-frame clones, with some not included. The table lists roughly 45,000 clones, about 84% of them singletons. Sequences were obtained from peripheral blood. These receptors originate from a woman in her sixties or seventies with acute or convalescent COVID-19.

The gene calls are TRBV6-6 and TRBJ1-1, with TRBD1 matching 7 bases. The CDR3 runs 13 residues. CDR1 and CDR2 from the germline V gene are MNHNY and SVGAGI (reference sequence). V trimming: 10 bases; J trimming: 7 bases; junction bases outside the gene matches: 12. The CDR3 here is CATGTDRDDEAFF. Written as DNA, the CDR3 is TGTGCCACCGGTACAGACAGGGACGATGAAGCTTTCTTT.

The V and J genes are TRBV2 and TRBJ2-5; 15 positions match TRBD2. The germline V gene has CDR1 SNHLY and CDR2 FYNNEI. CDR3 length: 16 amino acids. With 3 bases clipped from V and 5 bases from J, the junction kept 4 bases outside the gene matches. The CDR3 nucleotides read TGTGCCAGCAGTGAGGGACTAGCGGGGGGTAGGGAGACCCAGTACTTC. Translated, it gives CASSEGLAGGRETQYF.

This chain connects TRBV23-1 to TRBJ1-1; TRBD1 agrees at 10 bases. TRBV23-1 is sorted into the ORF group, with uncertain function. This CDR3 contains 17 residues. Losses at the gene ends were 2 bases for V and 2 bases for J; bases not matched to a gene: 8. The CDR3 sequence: CASSQETGGTRNTEAFF. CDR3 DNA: TGCGCCAGCAGTCAAGAGACAGGGGGCACACGTAACACTGAAGCTTTCTTT.

The CDR3 bases are TGCGCCAGCAGCTTGGGCGGGGCCACAGGGGGGCGCGAAAAACTGTTTTTT. Its translation is CASSLGGATGGREKLFF. The chain uses TRBV5-1 and TRBJ1-4, with 8 bases aligning to TRBD1. Trimming took 0 bases from V and 8 from J; bases not matched to a gene: 12. The CDR3 sequence is 17 residues long. Germline CDR1 SGHRS, CDR2 YFSETQ.

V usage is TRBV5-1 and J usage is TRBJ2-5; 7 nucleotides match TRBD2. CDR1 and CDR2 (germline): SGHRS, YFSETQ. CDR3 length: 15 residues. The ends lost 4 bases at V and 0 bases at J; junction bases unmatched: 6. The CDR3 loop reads CASSPGGGNQETQYF. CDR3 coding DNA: TGCGCCAGCAGCCCTGGGGGGGGGAACCAAGAGACCCAGTACTTC.

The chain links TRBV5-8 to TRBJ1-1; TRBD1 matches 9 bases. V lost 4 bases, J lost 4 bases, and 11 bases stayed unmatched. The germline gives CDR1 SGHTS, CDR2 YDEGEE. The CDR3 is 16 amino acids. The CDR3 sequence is CASSRRTGEVATEAFF. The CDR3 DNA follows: TGTGCCAGCAGCCGAAGGACAGGGGAAGTGGCCACTGAAGCTTTCTTT.

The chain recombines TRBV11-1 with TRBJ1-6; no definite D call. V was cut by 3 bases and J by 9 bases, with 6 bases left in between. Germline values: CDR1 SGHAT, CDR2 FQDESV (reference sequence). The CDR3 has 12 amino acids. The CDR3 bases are TGTGCCAGCAGCTTCCGGGGTTCACCCCTCCACTTT. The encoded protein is CASSFRGSPLHF. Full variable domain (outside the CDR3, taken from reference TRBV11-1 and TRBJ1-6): EAEVAQSPRYKITEKSQAVAFWCDPISGHATLYWYRQILGQGPELLVQFQDESVVDDSQLPKDRFSAERLKGVDSTLKIQPAELGDSAMYLCASSFRGSPLHFGNGTRLTVT.

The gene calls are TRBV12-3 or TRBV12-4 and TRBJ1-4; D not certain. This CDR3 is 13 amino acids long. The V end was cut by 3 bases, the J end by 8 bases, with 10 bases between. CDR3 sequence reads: CASSLAGNEKLFF. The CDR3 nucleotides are TGTGCCAGCAGTTTGGCGGGGAACGAAAAACTGTTTTTT.

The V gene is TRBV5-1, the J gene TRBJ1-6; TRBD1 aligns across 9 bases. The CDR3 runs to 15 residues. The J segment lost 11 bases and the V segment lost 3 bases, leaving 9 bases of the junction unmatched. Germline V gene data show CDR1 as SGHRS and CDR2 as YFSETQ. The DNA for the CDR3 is TGCGCCAGCAGCTGGGGACAGGGTTTGGAGGCACCCCTCCACTTT. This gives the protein CASSWGQGLEAPLHF.

CDR3 bases: TGTGCCAGCAGCCCGGACAGGGGGCCCTACGAGCAGTACTTC. It codes for CASSPDRGPYEQYF. The chain has TRBV5-5 and TRBJ2-7, with 11 bases fitting TRBD1. The J segment lost 2 bases and the V segment lost 4 bases, leaving 2 bases of the junction unmatched. Per the germline V gene, CDR1 is SGHKS and CDR2 is YYEKEE (reference sequence). The CDR3 is 14 amino acids.

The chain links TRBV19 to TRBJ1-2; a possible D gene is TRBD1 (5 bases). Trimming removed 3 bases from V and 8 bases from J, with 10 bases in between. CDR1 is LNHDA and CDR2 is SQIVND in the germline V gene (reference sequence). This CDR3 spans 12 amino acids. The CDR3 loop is CASSIDRRGYTF. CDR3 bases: TGTGCCAGTAGTATTGACAGACGAGGCTACACCTTC.

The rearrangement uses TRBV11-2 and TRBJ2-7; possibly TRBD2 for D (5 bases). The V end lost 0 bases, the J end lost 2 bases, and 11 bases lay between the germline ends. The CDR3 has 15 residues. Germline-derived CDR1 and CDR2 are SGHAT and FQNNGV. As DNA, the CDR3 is TGTGCCAGCAGCTTAGATTCCAGCGGAACCTACGAGCAGTACTTC. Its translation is CASSLDSSGTYEQYF.

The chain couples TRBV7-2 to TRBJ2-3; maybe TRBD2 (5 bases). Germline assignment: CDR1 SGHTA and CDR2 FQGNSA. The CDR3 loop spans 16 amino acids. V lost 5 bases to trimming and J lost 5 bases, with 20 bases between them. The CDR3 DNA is TGTGCCAGCAGCCCCATGGGCGGAGGTACCGGAGATACGCAGTATTTT. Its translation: CASSPMGGGTGDTQYF.

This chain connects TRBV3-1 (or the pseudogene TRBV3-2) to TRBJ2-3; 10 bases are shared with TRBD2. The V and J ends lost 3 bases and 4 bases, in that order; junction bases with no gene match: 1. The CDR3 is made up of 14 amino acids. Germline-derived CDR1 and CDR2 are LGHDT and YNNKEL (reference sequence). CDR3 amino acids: CASSQGLASDTQYF. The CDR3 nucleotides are TGTGCCAGCAGCCAGGGACTAGCGTCAGATACGCAGTATTTT.

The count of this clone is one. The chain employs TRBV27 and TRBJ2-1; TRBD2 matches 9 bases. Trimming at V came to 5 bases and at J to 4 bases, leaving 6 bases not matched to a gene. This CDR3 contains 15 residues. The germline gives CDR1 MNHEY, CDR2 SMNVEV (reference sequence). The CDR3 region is CASSPTSGIYNEQFF. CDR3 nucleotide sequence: TGTGCCAGCAGTCCGACTAGCGGAATATACAATGAGCAGTTCTTC.

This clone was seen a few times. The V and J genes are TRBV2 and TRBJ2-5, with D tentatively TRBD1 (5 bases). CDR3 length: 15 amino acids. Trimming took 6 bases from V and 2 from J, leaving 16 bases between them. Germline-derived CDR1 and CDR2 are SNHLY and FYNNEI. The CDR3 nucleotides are TGTGCCAGCAGCAAGACATCAGGGTCGCAAGAGACCCAGTACTTC. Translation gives CASSKTSGSQETQYF.

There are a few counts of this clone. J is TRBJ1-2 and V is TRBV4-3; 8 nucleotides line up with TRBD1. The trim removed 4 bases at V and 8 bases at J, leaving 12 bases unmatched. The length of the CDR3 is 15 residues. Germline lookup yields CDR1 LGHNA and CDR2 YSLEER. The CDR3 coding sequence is TGCGCCAGCAGCCGGGCATCGGACAGGGCGGACGGCTACACCTTC. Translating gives CASSRASDRADGYTF.

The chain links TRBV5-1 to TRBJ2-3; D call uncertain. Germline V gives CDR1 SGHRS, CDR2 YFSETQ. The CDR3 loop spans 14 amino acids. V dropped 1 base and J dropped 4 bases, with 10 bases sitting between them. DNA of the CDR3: TGCGCCAGCAGCTTGAGTAGCTCAGCAGATACGCAGTATTTT. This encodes CASSLSSSADTQYF.

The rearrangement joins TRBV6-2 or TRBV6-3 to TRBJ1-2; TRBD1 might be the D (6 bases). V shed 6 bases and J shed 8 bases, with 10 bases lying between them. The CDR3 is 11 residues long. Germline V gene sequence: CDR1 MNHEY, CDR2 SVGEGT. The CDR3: CASSRGGGYTF. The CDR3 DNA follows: TGTGCCAGCAGCAGGGGAGGAGGCTACACCTTC.

The CDR3 is CASSGVAPQFF. Written as DNA, the CDR3 is TGTGCCAGCAGTGGAGTAGCCCCCCAGTTCTTC. The chain couples TRBV2 to TRBJ2-1; D is unresolved. CDR1 SNHLY and CDR2 FYNNEI come from the germline V gene. V lost 4 bases to trimming and J lost 13 bases, with 11 bases between them. The CDR3 runs to 11 residues.